What follows are 14 T cell receptor beta chains derived from one specimen sequenced in a study of shared clonotypes between healthy human individuals. The method was immunoSEQ multiplex PCR; TCRdb's version includes in-frame clones alone and lacks a portion of them. The sample lists roughly 2,500,000 clones; 90% to 95% were seen once. The sample taken for sequencing was naive CD4+ T cells from PBMCs. The subset is: CD45RA+ positively selected. These receptors all come from a man aged 18 to 30 in good health. Some clones in this sample may be carry-over from other donors' samples.

The rearrangement uses TRBV28 and TRBJ2-5; D is possibly TRBD2 (5 bases). The ends were cut back, 6 bases at V and 5 bases at J, with 22 bases in the middle. CDR3 length: 16 amino acids. Germline lookup yields CDR1 MDHEN and CDR2 SYDVKM. The CDR3 nucleotides read TGTGCCAGCAGCTTACAAGAGACTACCCTTCAGGAGACCCAGTACTTC. Translation: CASSLQETTLQETQYF.

This clone was counted between two and nine times. The CDR3 DNA is TGTGCCAGCAGCTTAGCAGTCCCCACGGGGGAGCTGTTTTTT. Residues: CASSLAVPTGELFF. This chain uses TRBV7-3 with TRBJ2-2; D uncertain. The CDR3 runs to 14 residues. Germline V gene sequence: CDR1 SGHTA, CDR2 FQGTGA. Trimming took off 2 bases at V and 8 bases at J, with 12 bases between the two ends.

This chain joins TRBV28 and TRBJ2-2, with D uncertain. CDR1 and CDR2 (germline): MDHEN, SYDVKM. The CDR3 is 13 residues long. Trimming left V 5 bases short and J 1 base short, with 5 bases between. CDR3: CASSPKNTGELFF. As DNA, the CDR3 is TGTGCCAGCAGTCCTAAGAACACCGGGGAGCTGTTTTTT. Complete variable domain (other parts from reference TRBV28 and TRBJ2-2): DVKVTQSSRYLVKRTGEKVFLECVQDMDHENMFWYRQDPGLGLRLIYFSYDVKMKEKGDIPEGYSVSREKKERFSLILESASTNQTSMYLCASSPKNTGELFFGEGSRLTVL.

This clone was detected only a few times. J is TRBJ2-7 and V is TRBV5-1; 10 nucleotides line up with TRBD2. The junction had 4 bases not matched to a gene; V was cut back by 2 bases and J by 5 bases. This CDR3 region has 14 residues. CDR1 is SGHRS, CDR2 YFSETQ, per germline. CDR3 protein: CASSLAGGPDEQYF. The CDR3 DNA follows: TGCGCCAGCAGCTTAGCGGGAGGGCCCGACGAGCAGTACTTC.

The CDR3 is CASSRDYRMGPDTQYF. As DNA, the CDR3 is TGTGCCAGCAGCCGGGACTACCGAATGGGTCCAGATACGCAGTATTTT. The genes are TRBV11-2 and TRBJ2-3, with 7 nucleotides matching TRBD2. The trim removed 5 bases at V and 4 bases at J, leaving 12 bases unmatched. CDR3 size: 16 residues. Germline V CDR1 and CDR2: SGHAT, FQNNGV.

Of note for this clone: Other DNA sequences in the sample encode the same CDR3. V gene TRBV5-1 combines with J gene TRBJ2-2; 11 nucleotides agree with TRBD2. The V gene end was trimmed by 2 bases and the J gene end by 1 base; junction bases not matched to a gene: 1. Germline V lookup: CDR1 SGHRS, CDR2 YFSETQ. The CDR3 extends over 16 amino acids. In DNA form, the CDR3 reads TGCGCCAGCAGCTTCGGACTAGCGGGGAACACCGGGGAGCTGTTTTTT. Translated: CASSFGLAGNTGELFF.

This chain links TRBV7-2 with TRBJ2-1, with TRBD1 identical over 8 bases. The V and J ends lost 4 bases and 4 bases, in that order; junction bases with no gene match: 6. There are 15 residues in the CDR3. The germline CDR1 and CDR2 sequences are SGHTA and FQGNSA. The CDR3 loop reads CASSYDRGLYNEQFF. Written as DNA, the CDR3 is TGTGCCAGCAGCTACGACAGGGGACTTTACAATGAGCAGTTCTTC.

The V gene is TRBV27, the J gene TRBJ2-6; TRBD2 matches 11 bases. Per germline, CDR1 MNHEY and CDR2 SMNVEV (reference sequence). V was pared by 5 bases and J by 2 bases, with 8 bases of the junction left unmatched. This CDR3 spans 18 amino acids. CDR3 DNA sequence: TGTGCCAGCAGTCCCCATAGCGGGAGGGCCCCTGGGGCCAACGTCCTGACTTTC. This sequence encodes CASSPHSGRAPGANVLTF.

The J gene is TRBJ2-5, the V gene TRBV14; tentatively, D is TRBD2 (5 bases). Germline CDR1 and CDR2: SGHDN and FVKESK. This CDR3 comprises 16 residues. V was shortened by 3 bases and J by 5 bases, with 19 bases between the two germline ends. The CDR3 DNA sequence: TGTGCCAGCAGCCAGCGGTCCATTGTCCCGGGGGAGACCCAGTACTTC. Translated: CASSQRSIVPGETQYF.

The chain uses TRBV7-3 and TRBJ2-6; weak D call: TRBD2 (6 bases). The germline CDR1 and CDR2 sequences are SGHTA and FQGTGA. V lost 2 bases, J lost 4 bases, and 15 bases lay in between. The CDR3 contains 17 residues. The chain's CDR3 is CASSLGTPQGGANVLTF. CDR3 bases: TGTGCCAGCAGCTTAGGGACTCCCCAGGGCGGGGCCAACGTCCTGACTTTC.

The rearrangement uses TRBV5-1 and TRBJ1-1; D ambiguous. V was cut by 4 bases and J by 1 base, with 14 bases left in between. In germline, CDR1 is SGHRS, CDR2 YFSETQ. The CDR3 has 15 residues. The CDR3 nucleotides read TGCGCCAGCAGCCCAAACGTCGAACCGAACACTGAAGCTTTCTTT. Protein product: CASSPNVEPNTEAFF.

The rearrangement links TRBV5-1 to TRBJ2-1; 11 bases are shared with TRBD1. CDR3 length: 16 amino acids. Looked up from germline, CDR1 is SGHRS and CDR2 is YFSETQ. V shed 4 bases and J 5 bases; nucleotides not matched to a gene: 8. CDR3 DNA sequence: TGCGCCAGCAGCCGAGCTGGGGACAGGGGGGACAATGAGCAGTTCTTC. Protein sequence: CASSRAGDRGDNEQFF.

This sequence joins TRBV4-2 and TRBJ1-2; D ambiguous. The CDR3 length is 14 residues. V was cut by 0 bases and J by 8 bases, with 13 bases left in between. Germline CDR1 is LGHNA and CDR2 is YNFKEQ. The CDR3, as DNA: TGTGCCAGCAGCCAAGACAACTACGCGGGGGGCTACACCTTC. It is translated as CASSQDNYAGGYTF.

The CDR3 here is CASSQNRVGKLFF. The DNA of the CDR3 is TGTGCCAGCAGTCAAAACAGGGTTGGAAAACTGTTTTTT. This chain connects TRBV6-5 to TRBJ1-4, with a weak D call TRBD1 (6 bases). This CDR3 is 13 amino acids long. With 5 bases removed from V and 10 bases from J, the gap between germline ends came to 14 bases. The V gene's germline CDR1 is MNHEY and CDR2 SVGAGI.